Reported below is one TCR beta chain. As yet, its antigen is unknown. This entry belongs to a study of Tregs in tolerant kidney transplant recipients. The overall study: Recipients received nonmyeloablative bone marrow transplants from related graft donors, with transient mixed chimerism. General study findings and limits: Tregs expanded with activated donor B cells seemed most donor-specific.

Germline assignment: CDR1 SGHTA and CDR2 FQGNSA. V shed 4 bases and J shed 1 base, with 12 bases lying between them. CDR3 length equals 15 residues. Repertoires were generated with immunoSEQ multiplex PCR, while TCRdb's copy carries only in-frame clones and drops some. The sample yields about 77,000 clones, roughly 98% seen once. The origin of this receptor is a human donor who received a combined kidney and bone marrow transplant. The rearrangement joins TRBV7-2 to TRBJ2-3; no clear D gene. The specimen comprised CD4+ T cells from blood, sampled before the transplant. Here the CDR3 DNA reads TGTGCCAGCAGCTCCCCCGCGATTGGCACAGATACGCAGTATTTT. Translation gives CASSSPAIGTDTQYF.